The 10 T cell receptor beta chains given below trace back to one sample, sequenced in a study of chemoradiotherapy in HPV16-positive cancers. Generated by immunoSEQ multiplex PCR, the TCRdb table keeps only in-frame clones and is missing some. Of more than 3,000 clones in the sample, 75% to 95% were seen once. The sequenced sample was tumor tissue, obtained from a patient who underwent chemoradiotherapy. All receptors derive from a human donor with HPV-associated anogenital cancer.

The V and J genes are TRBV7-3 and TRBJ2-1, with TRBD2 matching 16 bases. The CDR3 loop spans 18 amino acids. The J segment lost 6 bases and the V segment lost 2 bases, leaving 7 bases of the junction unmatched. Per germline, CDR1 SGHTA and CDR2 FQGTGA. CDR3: CASSLGTSGGARVNEQFF. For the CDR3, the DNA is TGTGCCAGCAGCTTAGGGACTAGCGGGGGGGCACGGGTCAATGAGCAGTTCTTC. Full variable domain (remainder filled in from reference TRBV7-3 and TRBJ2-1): GAGVSQTPSNKVTEKGKYVELRCDPISGHTALYWYRQSLGQGPEFLIYFQGTGAADDSGLPNDRFFAVRPEGSVSTLKIQRTERGDSAVYLCASSLGTSGGARVNEQFFGPGTRLTVL.

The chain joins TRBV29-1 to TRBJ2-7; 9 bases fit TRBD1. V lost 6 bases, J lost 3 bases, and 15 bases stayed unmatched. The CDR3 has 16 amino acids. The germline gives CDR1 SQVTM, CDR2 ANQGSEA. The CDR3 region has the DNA TGCAGCGTCGTACTCACCGGGACAGGGACTTACTACGAGCAGTACTTC. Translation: CSVVLTGTGTYYEQYF.

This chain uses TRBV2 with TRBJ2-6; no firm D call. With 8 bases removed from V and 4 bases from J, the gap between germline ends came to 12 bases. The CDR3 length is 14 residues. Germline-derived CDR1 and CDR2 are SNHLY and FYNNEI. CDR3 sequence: CASSSTLGANVLTF. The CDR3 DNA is TGTGCCAGCTCATCGACTCTGGGGGCCAACGTCCTGACTTTC. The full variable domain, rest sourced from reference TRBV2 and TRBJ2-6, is EPEVTQTPSHQVTQMGQEVILRCVPISNHLYFYWYRQILGQKVEFLVSFYNNEISEKSEIFDDQFSVERPDGSNFTLKIRSTKLEDSAMYFCASSSTLGANVLTFGAGSRLTVL.

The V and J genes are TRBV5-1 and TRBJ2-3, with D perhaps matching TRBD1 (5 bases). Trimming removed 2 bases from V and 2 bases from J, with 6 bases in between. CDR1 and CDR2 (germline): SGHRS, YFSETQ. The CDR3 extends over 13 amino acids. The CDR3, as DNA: TGCGCCAGCAGCTTCAGGGACACAGATACGCAGTATTTT. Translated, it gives CASSFRDTDTQYF.

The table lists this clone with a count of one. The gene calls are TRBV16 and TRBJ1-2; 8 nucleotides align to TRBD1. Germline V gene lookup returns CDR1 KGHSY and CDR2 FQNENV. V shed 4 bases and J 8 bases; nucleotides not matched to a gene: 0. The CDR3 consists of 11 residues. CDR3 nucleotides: TGTGCCAGCAGCCGGGACAGGGGCTACACCTTC. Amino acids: CASSRDRGYTF.

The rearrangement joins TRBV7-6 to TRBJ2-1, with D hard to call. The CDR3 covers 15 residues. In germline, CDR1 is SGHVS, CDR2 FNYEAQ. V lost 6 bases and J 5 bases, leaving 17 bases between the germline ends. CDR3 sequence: CASSPDSSPNNEQFF. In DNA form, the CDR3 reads TGTGCCAGCAGTCCAGACTCATCCCCAAACAATGAGCAGTTCTTC.

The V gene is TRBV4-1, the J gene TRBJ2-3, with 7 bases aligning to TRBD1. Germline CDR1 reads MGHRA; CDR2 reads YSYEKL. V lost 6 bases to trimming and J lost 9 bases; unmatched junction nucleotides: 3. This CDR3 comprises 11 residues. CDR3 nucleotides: TGCGCCAGCAGGTACAGGGGAACGCAGTATTTT. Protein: CASRYRGTQYF.

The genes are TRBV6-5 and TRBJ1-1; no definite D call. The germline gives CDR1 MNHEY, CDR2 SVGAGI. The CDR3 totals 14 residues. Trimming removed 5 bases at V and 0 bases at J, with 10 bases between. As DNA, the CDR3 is TGTGCCAGCAGTACTGTGGGTTTGAACACTGAAGCTTTCTTT. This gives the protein CASSTVGLNTEAFF.

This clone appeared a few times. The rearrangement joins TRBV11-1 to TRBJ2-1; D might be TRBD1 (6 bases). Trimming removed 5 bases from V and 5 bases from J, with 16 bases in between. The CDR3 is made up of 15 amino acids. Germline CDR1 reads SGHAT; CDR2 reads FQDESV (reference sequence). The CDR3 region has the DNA TGTGCCAGCAGCGAGGGACAAGGGAACCACAATGAGCAGTTCTTC. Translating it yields CASSEGQGNHNEQFF.

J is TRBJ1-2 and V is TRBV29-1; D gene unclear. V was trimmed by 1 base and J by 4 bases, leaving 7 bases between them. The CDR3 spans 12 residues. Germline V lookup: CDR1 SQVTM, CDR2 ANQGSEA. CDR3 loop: CSVEVVGYGYTF. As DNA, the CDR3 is TGCAGCGTTGAAGTGGTAGGCTATGGCTACACCTTC.